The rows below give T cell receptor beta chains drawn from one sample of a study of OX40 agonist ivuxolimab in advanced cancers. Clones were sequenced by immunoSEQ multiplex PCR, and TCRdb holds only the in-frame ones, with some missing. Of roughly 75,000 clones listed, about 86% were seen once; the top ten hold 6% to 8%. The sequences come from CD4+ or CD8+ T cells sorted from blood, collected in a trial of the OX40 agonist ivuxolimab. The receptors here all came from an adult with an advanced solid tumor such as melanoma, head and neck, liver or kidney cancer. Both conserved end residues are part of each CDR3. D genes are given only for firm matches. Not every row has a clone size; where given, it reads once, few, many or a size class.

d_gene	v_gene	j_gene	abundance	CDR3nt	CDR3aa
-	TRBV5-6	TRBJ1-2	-	TGTGCCAGCAGCTTGTTGGGACCTGTCTTGTGGGGCTACACCTTC	CASSLLGPVLWGYTF
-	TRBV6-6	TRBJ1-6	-	TGTGCCAGCACCTATACCGGGACCGCGGATTCACCCCTCCACTTT	CASTYTGTADSPLHF
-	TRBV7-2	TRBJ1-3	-	TGTGCCAGCAGCCAATCCGGGACGGGTGGTGGAAACACCATATATTTT	CASSQSGTGGGNTIYF
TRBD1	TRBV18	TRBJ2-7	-	TGTGCCAGCTCACCATTTGGGACAGAAGGTTACGAGCAGTACTTC	CASSPFGTEGYEQYF
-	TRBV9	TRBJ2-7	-	TGTGCCAGCAGCGTAGCTTCGGGACCCTACGAGCAGTACTTC	CASSVASGPYEQYF
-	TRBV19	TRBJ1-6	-	TGTGCCAGTAAAGACCTTAACTCACCCCTCCACTTT	CASKDLNSPLHF
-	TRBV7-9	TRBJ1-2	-	TGTGCCAGCAGCCCGCGGGGCGCCAGGGACTATGGCTACACCTTC	CASSPRGARDYGYTF
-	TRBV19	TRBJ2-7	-	TGTGCCAGTAGTATTGATGGCGCCTTAACCTACGAGCAGTACTTC	CASSIDGALTYEQYF
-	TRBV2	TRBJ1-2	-	TGTGCCAGCAGTGAGTATGCGGGAGGCTACACCTTC	CASSEYAGGYTF
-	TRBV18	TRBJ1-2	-	TGTGCCAGCTCACCACCGAGTATCTATGGCTACACCTTC	CASSPPSIYGYTF
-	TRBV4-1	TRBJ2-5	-	TGCGCCAGCAGCCCACGAAACACTAGGACAGAAGAGACCCAGTACTTC	CASSPRNTRTEETQYF
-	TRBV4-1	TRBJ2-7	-	TGCGCCAGCAGCCAAAGGGAGGCCTACGAGCAGTACTTC	CASSQREAYEQYF
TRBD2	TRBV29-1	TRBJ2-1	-	TGCAGCGTTGAAGACGGCGGTAGCGGGAGTTTAGATGAGCAGTTCTTC	CSVEDGGSGSLDEQFF
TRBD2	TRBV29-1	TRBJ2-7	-	TGCAGCGCCCGGCTCGGGACTATCTCCTACGAGCAGTACTTC	CSARLGTISYEQYF
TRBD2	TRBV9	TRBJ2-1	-	TGTGCCAGCAGCGGTGGACTAGCGTCCTACAATGAGCAGTTCTTC	CASSGGLASYNEQFF
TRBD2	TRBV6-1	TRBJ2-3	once	TGTGCCACCGGGGGACTAGCGGAGGGCACAGATACGCAGTATTTT	CATGGLAEGTDTQYF
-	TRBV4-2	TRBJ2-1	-	TGTGCCAGCAGCCAAGGTTCCGGCGCAGAGCAGTTCTTC	CASSQGSGAEQFF
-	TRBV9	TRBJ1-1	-	TGTGCCAGCAGCGTAGACCCGGGGGGCACTGAAGCTTTCTTT	CASSVDPGGTEAFF
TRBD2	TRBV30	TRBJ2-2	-	TGTGCCTGGAGTTCAGCGGGGGGGCTTCTAACCGGGGAGCTGTTTTTT	CAWSSAGGLLTGELFF
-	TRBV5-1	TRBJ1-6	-	TGCGCCAGCGGCCGGGACACCAATTCACCCCTCCACTTT	CASGRDTNSPLHF
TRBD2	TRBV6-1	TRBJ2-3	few	TGTGCCAGCAGTGACTTTGCGGGAGGGCGTGATACGCAGTATTTT	CASSDFAGGRDTQYF
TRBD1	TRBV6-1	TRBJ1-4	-	TGTGCCAGCAGTGAAGCGCGGGACAGGGGGAGAGAAAAACTGTTTTTT	CASSEARDRGREKLFF
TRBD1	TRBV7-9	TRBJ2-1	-	TGTGCCAGCAGCTTGTCCCACAACAGGGGGCAGTTCTTC	CASSLSHNRGQFF
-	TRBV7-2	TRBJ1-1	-	TGTGCCAGCAGCTCACCCTCGGTGAACACTGAAGCTTTCTTT	CASSSPSVNTEAFF
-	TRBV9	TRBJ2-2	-	TGTGCCAGCAGCGTGTCCGGGGAGCTGTTTTTT	CASSVSGELFF
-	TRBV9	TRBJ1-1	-	TGTGCCAGCAGCGTAGTCGTAGGACGCGATGAAGCTTTCTTT	CASSVVVGRDEAFF
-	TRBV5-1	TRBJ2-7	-	TGCGCCAGCAGTCTATCGGGGCTTGGGGAGCAGTACTTC	CASSLSGLGEQYF
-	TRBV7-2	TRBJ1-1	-	TGTGCCAGCAGCTTAGGAAGGGGTGGCACTGAAGCTTTCTTT	CASSLGRGGTEAFF
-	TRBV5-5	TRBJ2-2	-	TGTGCCAGCAGCTGGACTTCGAACACCGGGGAGCTGTTTTTT	CASSWTSNTGELFF
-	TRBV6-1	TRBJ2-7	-	TGTGCCAGCAGTGGAGACAGATCCTACGAGCAGTACTTC	CASSGDRSYEQYF
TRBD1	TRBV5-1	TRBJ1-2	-	TGCGCCAGCAGCCCGGACAGGGACTATGGCTACACCTTC	CASSPDRDYGYTF
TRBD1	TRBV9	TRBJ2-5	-	TGTGCCAGCAGCGTAGGGGACAGAGACCAAGAGACCCAGTACTTC	CASSVGDRDQETQYF
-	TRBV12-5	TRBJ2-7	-	TGTGCTAGTGGTTTGGGGCGGGCCTACGAGCAGTACTTC	CASGLGRAYEQYF
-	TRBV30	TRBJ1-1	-	TGTGCCCTGGGTCTGGGGGGCGAGGGCACTGAAGCTTTCTTT	CALGLGGEGTEAFF
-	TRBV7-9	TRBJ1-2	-	TGTGCCAGCAGCTTAGTCCAGGAATCGGGCTACACCTTC	CASSLVQESGYTF
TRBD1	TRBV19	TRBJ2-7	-	TGTGCCACTAGTATGGGGACAGCCAACCGGCACGAGCAGTACTTC	CATSMGTANRHEQYF
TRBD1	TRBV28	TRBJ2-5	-	TGTGCCATCCATGACAGGGGAGAGACCCAGTACTTC	CAIHDRGETQYF
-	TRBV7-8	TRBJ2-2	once	TGTGCCAGCAGTCTACTAGCAGGTTACACCGGGGAGCTGTTTTTT	CASSLLAGYTGELFF
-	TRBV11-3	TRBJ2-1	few	TGTGCCAGCAGCTTAGCATCCCGGGACAATGAGCAGTTCTTC	CASSLASRDNEQFF
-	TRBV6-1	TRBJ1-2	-	TGTGCCAGCACTGACCACAGTGGGCTGTATGGCTACACCTTC	CASTDHSGLYGYTF
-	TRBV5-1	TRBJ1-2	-	TGCGCCAGCAGCTTGGCGGGGTCCTATGGCTACACCTTC	CASSLAGSYGYTF
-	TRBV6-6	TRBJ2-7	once	TGTGCCAGCAGTGACCAGGGAGGAGGGAACTACGAGCAGTACTTC	CASSDQGGGNYEQYF
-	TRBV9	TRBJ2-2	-	TGTGCCAGCAGCCATGTGGCAGTGGACACCGGGGAGCTGTTTTTT	CASSHVAVDTGELFF
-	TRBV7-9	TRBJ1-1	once	TGTGCCAGCAGCATTAACACTGAAGCTTTCTTT	CASSINTEAFF
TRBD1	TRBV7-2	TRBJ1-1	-	TGTGCCAGCAGTACCTGGAGCGGACAGGCGAACACTGAAGCTTTCTTT	CASSTWSGQANTEAFF
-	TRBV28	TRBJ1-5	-	TGTGCCAGCAGCGAAAGGAATCAGCCCCAGCATTTT	CASSERNQPQHF
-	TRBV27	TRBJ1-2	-	TGTGCCAGCAGTTTATCGGGGGGGTACGGCGGCTACACCTTC	CASSLSGGYGGYTF
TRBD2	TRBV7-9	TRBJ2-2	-	TGTGCCAGCAGCTCCTCGACTAGCGGGAGTTTTGTAGGCGGGGAGCTGTTTTTT	CASSSSTSGSFVGGELFF
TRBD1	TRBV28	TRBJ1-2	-	TGTGCCACGCCGGGACAGGGAGGTTTTTCCCACACCTTC	CATPGQGGFSHTF
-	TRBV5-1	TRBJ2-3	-	TGCGCCAGCACCTCGATGGGGGGAAATACGCAGTATTTT	CASTSMGGNTQYF
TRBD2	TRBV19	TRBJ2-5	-	TGTGCCAGGACCGGGGAGGGTCTTCAAGAGACCCAGTACTTC	CARTGEGLQETQYF
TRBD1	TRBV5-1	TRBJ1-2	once	TGCGCCAGCAGCAACGGACAGGGCGCTAACTATGGCTACACCTTC	CASSNGQGANYGYTF
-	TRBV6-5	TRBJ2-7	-	TGTGCCAGCAGTTACAGACAGAGCTCCTACGAGCAGTACTTC	CASSYRQSSYEQYF
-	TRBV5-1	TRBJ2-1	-	TGCGCCAGCAGCTTACTGCAGGCCTTGAATGAGCAGTTCTTC	CASSLLQALNEQFF
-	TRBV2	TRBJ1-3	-	TGTGCCAGCAGTCCGGGGATGGCGTTCGGAAACACCATATATTTT	CASSPGMAFGNTIYF
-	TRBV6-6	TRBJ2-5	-	TGTGCCAGCAGTTACGGTGGGGGCGGGACCCAGTACTTC	CASSYGGGGTQYF
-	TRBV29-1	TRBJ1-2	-	TGCAGCGTTGAGGTCGGGGGTGGCTACACCTTC	CSVEVGGGYTF